This T cell receptor beta chain was identified in a study of T cell responses to AZD1222 COVID-19 vaccine. Repertoires were generated with immunoSEQ multiplex PCR, while TCRdb's copy carries only in-frame clones and drops some. The sample contains nearly 110,000 clones, 80% to 95% of which appear only once. V lost 10 bases and J 1 base, leaving 16 bases between the germline ends. The CDR3 is made up of 14 amino acids. In germline, CDR1 is SNHLY, CDR2 FYNNEI. Sequenced material: peripheral blood, taken 28 days after the second AZD1222 dose. This TCR was recovered from an adult who received the AZD1222 COVID-19 vaccine. The V and J genes are TRBV2 and TRBJ1-1; weak D call: TRBD1 (5 bases). This CDR3 is CATTAGARNTEAFF. The CDR3 region has the DNA TGTGCCACTACTGCCGGGGCCAGGAACACTGAAGCTTTCTTT.